This T cell receptor (beta chain) was sequenced for a study of blood T cell repertoires in COVID-19. Study processing details: Counts of nucleated cells, estimated from reference gene primer amplification, were obtained. The data were produced by immunoSEQ multiplex PCR, yet TCRdb's version contains in-frame clones alone and is incomplete. The V and J calls and clone size come from that table; D and trimming were worked out from the DNA. This sample yields under 250,000 clones, of which around nine tenths are seen a single time; less than 4.5% belongs to the top ten. Participants, about 18 to 95 years old, spanned under 30 US areas. Participants reported their clinical history, and cohort assignment relied on those reports. What was sequenced was PBMCs or T cells enriched from blood (not recorded which). This clonotype was sampled from a woman under 40 with acute COVID-19.

The CDR3 region is CASSHRYEQYF. DNA of the CDR3: TGCGCCAGCAGCCATCGCTACGAGCAGTACTTC. The chain employs TRBV4-1 and TRBJ2-7; D is undetermined. CDR3 length equals 11 residues. Trimming took 3 bases from V and 3 from J, leaving 3 bases between them. From germline, CDR1 is MGHRA and CDR2 YSYEKL.